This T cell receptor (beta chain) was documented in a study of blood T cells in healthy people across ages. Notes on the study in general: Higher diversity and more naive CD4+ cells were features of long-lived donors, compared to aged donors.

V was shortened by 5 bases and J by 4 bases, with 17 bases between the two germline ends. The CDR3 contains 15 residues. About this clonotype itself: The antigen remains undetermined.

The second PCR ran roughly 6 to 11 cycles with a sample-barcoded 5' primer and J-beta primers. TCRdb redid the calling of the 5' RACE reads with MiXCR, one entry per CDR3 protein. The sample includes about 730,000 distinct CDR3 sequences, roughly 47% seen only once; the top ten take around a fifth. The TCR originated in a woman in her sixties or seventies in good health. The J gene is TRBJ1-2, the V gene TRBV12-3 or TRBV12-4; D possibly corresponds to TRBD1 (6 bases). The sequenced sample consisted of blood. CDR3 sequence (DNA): TGTGCCAGCAGTCCAGGGGCAGTAGCCTTCTATGGCTACACCTTC. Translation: CASSPGAVAFYGYTF.